A single sample is the source of the 26 T cell receptor beta chains below, sequenced in a study of beta chain features in type 1 diabetes. Whole-study results and caveats: In all four CD4+ subsets, TCRB CDR3 length was significantly, moderately reduced in type 1 diabetes.

These receptors' antigens are unknown. As every portion of the isolated RNA was reverse transcribed, the sequencing read expressed TCRB transcripts. TCRdb's copy holds only in-frame clones and misses some; the assay was immunoSEQ multiplex PCR. The table lists 400,000 or so clones, over 8.5% of them singletons. The sample consisted of central memory CD4+ T cells from blood. These TCRs come from a man aged 30-40 years with type 1 diabetes.

The chain has TRBV5-4 and TRBJ1-5; D is unresolved. CDR1 and CDR2 from the germline V gene are SGHNT and YYREEE (reference sequence). Trimming removed 4 bases at V and 0 bases at J, with 11 bases between. The length of the CDR3 is 15 residues. The CDR3 spells CASSDRPNSNQPQHF. As DNA, the CDR3 is TGTGCCAGCAGCGACCGTCCAAATAGCAATCAGCCCCAGCATTTT. Full variable domain (missing parts from reference TRBV5-4 and TRBJ1-5): ETGVTQSPTHLIKTRGQQVTLRCSSQSGHNTVSWYQQALGQGPQFIFQYYREEENGRGNFPPRFSGLQFPNYSSELNVNALELDDSALYLCASSDRPNSNQPQHFGDGTRLSIL.

The chain has TRBV28 and TRBJ2-3; D is uncertain. Trimming removed 7 bases from V and 2 bases from J, with 7 bases in between. The CDR3 is made up of 12 amino acids. From germline, CDR1 is MDHEN and CDR2 SYDVKM. The CDR3 loop is CASTPSTDTQYF. The CDR3 region has the DNA TGTGCCAGCACCCCTTCCACAGATACGCAGTATTTT.

A few counts support this clone. The chain uses TRBV10-2 and TRBJ2-5; D call uncertain. Trimming removed 2 bases at V and 5 bases at J, with 9 bases between. Germline-derived CDR1 and CDR2 are WSHSY and SAAADI. CDR3 length: 13 residues. The CDR3 sequence is CASSEQGRETQYF. CDR3 bases: TGCGCCAGCAGTGAGCAAGGGCGGGAGACCCAGTACTTC.

The table lists this clone with many counts. The chain uses TRBV11-2 and TRBJ2-5; D gene uncertain. V lost 1 base, J lost 2 bases, and 8 bases lay in between. Germline-derived CDR1 and CDR2 are SGHAT and FQNNGV. This CDR3 region has 14 residues. CDR3 in DNA: TGTGCCAGCAGCTTAGGCGGCTTTCAAGAGACCCAGTACTTC. This gives the protein CASSLGGFQETQYF.

This clone was seen many times. This sequence joins TRBV18 and TRBJ1-1; D gene unclear. V lost 2 bases and J 1 base, leaving 5 bases between the germline ends. The germline CDR1 and CDR2 sequences are KGHSH and LQKENI. The CDR3 has 13 residues. Here the CDR3 DNA reads TGTGCCAGCTCACCATTGTCGAACACTGAAGCTTTCTTT. Amino acid sequence: CASSPLSNTEAFF.

The chain joins TRBV4-1 to TRBJ2-2; D is perhaps TRBD1 or TRBD2 (5 bases each). Trimming took 9 bases from V and 0 from J, leaving 11 bases between them. Germline lookup yields CDR1 MGHRA and CDR2 YSYEKL. The CDR3 loop spans 14 amino acids. The CDR3 bases are TGCGCCAGTCAGGGAGAGGCGAACACCGGGGAGCTGTTTTTT. As protein: CASQGEANTGELFF.

The chain employs TRBV4-3 and TRBJ2-7; 8 positions agree with TRBD2. With 3 bases clipped from V and 2 bases from J, the junction kept 15 bases outside the gene matches. Germline V gene sequence: CDR1 LGHNA, CDR2 YSLEER. The CDR3 is 18 amino acids. DNA of the CDR3: TGCGCCAGCAGCCAGGTTAGGGGTAAAAGCGGGAGTCCCTACGAGCAGTACTTC. Its protein is CASSQVRGKSGSPYEQYF.

This clone showed up just a few times. Other DNA variants within this sample encode the same CDR3. The rearrangement uses TRBV7-2 and TRBJ2-2, with D uncertain. This CDR3 comprises 14 residues. V gave up 3 bases and J gave up 2 bases, with 7 bases separating them. Germline V lookup: CDR1 SGHTA, CDR2 FQGNSA. The CDR3 region has the DNA TGTGCCAGCAGCTTTGGCCCTAACACCGGGGAGCTGTTTTTT. It translates to CASSFGPNTGELFF. The variable domain in full, with the rest retrieved from reference TRBV7-2 and TRBJ2-2, is GAGVSQSPSNKVTEKGKDVELRCDPISGHTALYWYRQSLGQGLEFLIYFQGNSAPDKSGLPSDRFSAERTGGSVSTLTIQRTQQEDSAVYLCASSFGPNTGELFFGEGSRLTVL.

This clone has just a few counts. The J gene is TRBJ1-3, the V gene TRBV5-1; tentative D call: TRBD1 (5 bases). The germline V gene has CDR1 SGHRS and CDR2 YFSETQ. Trimming removed 4 bases from V and 4 bases from J, with 9 bases in between. This CDR3 has 13 residues. CDR3 coding DNA: TGCGCCAGCAGCCGGGGCGACGGAAACACCATATATTTT. This gives the protein CASSRGDGNTIYF.

This clone was detected only a few times. The chain uses TRBV7-2 and TRBJ2-5; maybe TRBD2 (6 bases). The DNA end favors TRBJ2-7, so the J call may be wrong. The CDR3 runs to 15 residues. The germline V gene has CDR1 SGHTA and CDR2 FQGNSA. The CDR3 nucleotides are TGTGCCAGCAGCCCAGCCGGGACTGGCTCCTACGAGCAGTACTTC. It codes for CASSPAGTGSYEQYF.

This chain links TRBV10-1 with TRBJ2-1, with a weak D call TRBD2 (7 bases). The germline CDR1 and CDR2 sequences are WNHNN and SYGVQD (reference sequence). There are 17 residues in the CDR3. Trimming stripped 0 bases from V and 4 bases from J, with 16 bases between. CDR3 protein: CASSESTGGLDYNEQFF. CDR3 coding DNA: TGCGCCAGCAGTGAGTCGACGGGGGGCCTCGATTACAATGAGCAGTTCTTC.

This clone was counted between two and nine times. The V call is TRBV6-5, the J call TRBJ2-7, with no clear D. Trimming removed 6 bases at V and 3 bases at J, with 15 bases between. Germline V gene data show CDR1 as MNHEY and CDR2 as SVGAGI. The CDR3 loop spans 14 amino acids. DNA for the CDR3: TGTGCCAGCAGCCGAGCAGTAGTCCGCTACGAGCAGTACTTC. Translated, it gives CASSRAVVRYEQYF.

J is TRBJ2-5 and V is TRBV5-1; 8 bases align to TRBD1. The V gene end was trimmed by 4 bases and the J gene end by 3 bases; junction bases not matched to a gene: 5. The CDR3 totals 14 residues. Germline CDR1 reads SGHRS; CDR2 reads YFSETQ. The CDR3 region is CASSPGQGEETQYF. As DNA, the CDR3 is TGCGCCAGCAGCCCCGGACAGGGCGAAGAGACCCAGTACTTC.

A few counts support this clone. V is TRBV19 and J is TRBJ2-5; 8 nucleotides agree with TRBD1. Trimming took 6 bases from V and 4 from J; bases not matched to a gene: 7. This CDR3 contains 14 residues. The germline V gene encodes CDR1 LNHDA and CDR2 SQIVND (reference sequence). This CDR3 reads CASSQGAPPETQYF. The CDR3 DNA reads TGTGCCAGTAGCCAGGGGGCACCCCCAGAGACCCAGTACTTC.

The table lists this clone with a few counts. The chain carries TRBV4-1 and TRBJ1-2; the match to TRBD1 covers 7 bases. V dropped 1 base and J dropped 4; count of bases not matched to a gene: 3. The CDR3 is 14 amino acids. Germline V lookup: CDR1 MGHRA, CDR2 YSYEKL. This chain's CDR3 is CASSQGNRGYGYTF. The CDR3 region has the DNA TGCGCCAGCAGCCAAGGGAACAGGGGCTATGGCTACACCTTC.

Only a few counts were recorded for this clone. The chain combines TRBV2 with TRBJ2-2, with a tentative D call TRBD1 (6 bases). The germline CDR1 and CDR2 sequences are SNHLY and FYNNEI. This CDR3 has 13 amino acids. The germline V and J ends were trimmed by 6 bases and 3 bases, with 8 bases remaining between them. The CDR3 protein is CASRTGYTGELFF. The CDR3 DNA sequence: TGTGCCAGCAGGACAGGTTACACCGGGGAGCTGTTTTTT.

This sequence joins TRBV2 and TRBJ2-5, with D possibly TRBD1 on 5 matching bases. CDR3 length: 15 residues. Trimming took off 3 bases at V and 0 bases at J, with 11 bases between the two ends. Germline-derived CDR1 and CDR2 are SNHLY and FYNNEI. In nucleotides, the CDR3 is TGTGCCAGCAGTGACCAGGGCCAGTACCAAGAGACCCAGTACTTC. This codes for CASSDQGQYQETQYF.

This chain connects TRBV30 to TRBJ1-1; 9 bases map to TRBD1. The CDR3 sequence is 17 residues long. Looked up from germline, CDR1 is GTSNPN and CDR2 is SVGIG (reference sequence). Trimming at V came to 0 bases and at J to 4 bases, leaving 12 bases not matched to a gene. The CDR3 protein is CAWSVRGQGGGGTEAFF. CDR3 nucleotide sequence: TGTGCCTGGAGTGTACGGGGACAGGGAGGTGGGGGCACTGAAGCTTTCTTT. The full variable domain, completed using reference TRBV30 and TRBJ1-1, is SQTIHQWPATLVQPVGSPLSLECTVEGTSNPNLYWYRQAAGRGLQLLFYSVGIGQISSEVPQNLSASRPQDRQFILSSKKLLLSDSGFYLCAWSVRGQGGGGTEAFFGQGTRLTVV.

The rearrangement uses TRBV19 and TRBJ2-3, with D perhaps TRBD2 (5 bases). CDR3 length: 14 amino acids. Germline V gene data show CDR1 as LNHDA and CDR2 as SQIVND (reference sequence). V lost 5 bases and J 2 bases, leaving 11 bases between the germline ends. CDR3: CASSLREATDTQYF. CDR3 in DNA: TGTGCCAGTAGTCTCCGGGAAGCCACAGATACGCAGTATTTT.

The gene calls are TRBV5-1 and TRBJ2-5, with 8 bases aligning to TRBD1. TRBJ2-7 matches the DNA end more closely, so the J call is doubtful. The length of the CDR3 is 13 residues. CDR1 and CDR2 (germline): SGHRS, YFSETQ. The CDR3 DNA reads as TGCGCCAGCAGTTCGACAGGGGCCTACGAGCAGTACTTC. Translating it yields CASSSTGAYEQYF.

The chain is built from TRBV27 and TRBJ1-5, with a possible D match to TRBD1 (5 bases). The CDR3 is 13 residues long. V was pared by 4 bases and J by 4 bases, with 8 bases between. CDR1 is MNHEY and CDR2 is SMNVEV in the germline V gene (reference sequence). In DNA form, the CDR3 reads TGTGCCAGCAGTTCTGGGGGTAATCAGCCCCAGCATTTT. It yields the protein CASSSGGNQPQHF.

Many counts were recorded for this clone. The V call is TRBV5-6, the J call TRBJ2-3; possible D gene TRBD1, 6 bases. Germline assignment: CDR1 SGHDT and CDR2 YYEEEE. This CDR3 comprises 13 residues. V lost 0 bases and J lost 8, with 10 bases in between. CDR3 protein: CASSLAEGGTQYF. In DNA, the CDR3 is TGTGCCAGCAGCTTGGCAGAAGGGGGTACGCAGTATTTT.

The chain uses TRBV4-3 and TRBJ1-5; D gene unclear. The CDR3 is made up of 16 amino acids. Trimming removed 0 bases from V and 2 bases from J, with 11 bases in between. Germline V gives CDR1 LGHNA, CDR2 YSLEER. CDR3 DNA: TGCGCCAGCAGCCAAGAAGCCCCCACTGGCAATCAGCCCCAGCATTTT. It encodes CASSQEAPTGNQPQHF.

This clone was seen more than once but under ten times. This sequence joins TRBV5-1 and TRBJ2-2, with D possibly matching TRBD2 (6 bases). V was pared by 4 bases and J by 4 bases, with 11 bases between. The length of the CDR3 is 14 residues. Germline CDR1 and CDR2: SGHRS and YFSETQ. This chain's CDR3 is CASSVSGSTGELFF. The CDR3 DNA is TGCGCCAGCAGCGTTAGCGGAAGCACCGGGGAGCTGTTTTTT.

The chain is built from TRBV6-5 and TRBJ2-1; D gene unclear. The CDR3 has 14 amino acids. V lost 5 bases, J lost 0 bases, and 8 bases lay in between. CDR1 MNHEY and CDR2 SVGAGI come from the germline V gene. CDR3: CASSEQTSYNEQFF. CDR3 nucleotide sequence: TGTGCCAGCAGTGAACAGACCTCCTACAATGAGCAGTTCTTC.

This chain's CDR3 is CASSSISGAYQETQYF. The CDR3 DNA sequence: TGTGCCAGCAGCTCAATCTCGGGGGCGTACCAAGAGACCCAGTACTTC. J is TRBJ2-5 and V is TRBV5-8; D tentatively fits TRBD1 or TRBD2 (6 bases each). Germline V gene lookup returns CDR1 SGHTS and CDR2 YDEGEE. Between the trimmed V and J ends, which lost 3 bases and 0 bases, there was a span of 15 bases. The CDR3 spans 16 residues.